Shown below are 27 T cell receptor beta chains from a single sample sequenced in a study of T cell clusters in autoimmune cytopenias (dated by TCRdb to about 2019). For each sample, TRB amplification used 200 to 250 ng of peripheral blood genomic DNA, equal to some 37,000 genome equivalents. TCRdb shows the sequencer as Illumina MiSeq. TRB rearrangements were amplified by multiplex PCR using a touch-down protocol with TRB-A and TRB-B primer pools mixed in one tube. TCRdb reprocessed the reads and lists each CDR3 protein sequence as a single entry, with no DNA. This sample's records show 6,000 to 8,000 distinct CDR3 sequences. The ten largest clones represent under 6.5% of the sample. Sequencing used peripheral blood. The receptors were gathered from a human donor with an autoimmune cytopenia or autoimmune hepatitis (not recorded which).

V is TRBV20-1 and J is TRBJ2-5; TCRdb names TRBD2, which stays unverified in the absence of DNA. Germline CDR1 reads DFQATT; CDR2 reads SNEGSKA (reference sequence). The CDR3 is 13 residues long. CDR3 residues: CSASGGAPETQYF.

The chain employs TRBV12-3 or TRBV12-4 and TRBJ1-2. The CDR3 has 16 amino acids. The CDR3 is CASSQTWSYPNYGYTF.

This chain connects TRBV5-1 to TRBJ2-5; TCRdb calls TRBD2, which cannot be checked without DNA. Germline V CDR1 and CDR2: SGHRS, YFSETQ. The CDR3 totals 16 residues. The CDR3 spells CASSGGLAGSEETQYF. Supplemented by reference TRBV5-1 and TRBJ2-5, the full variable domain reads KAGVTQTPRYLIKTRGQQVTLSCSPISGHRSVSWYQQTPGQGLQFLFEYFSETQRNKGNFPGRFSGRQFSNSRSEMNVSTLELGDSALYLCASSGGLAGSEETQYFGPGTRLLVL.

The chain links TRBV6-2 or TRBV6-3 to TRBJ1-6. The CDR3 has 13 amino acids. Germline V CDR1 and CDR2: MNHEY, SVGEGT. The CDR3 sequence is CAAEDGRISPLHF.

The gene calls are TRBV2 and TRBJ1-4. The CDR3 has 14 amino acids. CDR1 and CDR2 from the germline V gene are SNHLY and FYNNEI. CDR3 loop: CASSEGRNNEKLFF.

This clonotype shows up as medium-sized by frequency. CDR3 in amino acids: CASSPSAQGGIYEQYF. V is TRBV18 and J is TRBJ2-7; TCRdb calls TRBD2, which cannot be checked without DNA. Germline loops: CDR1 KGHSH, CDR2 LQKENI. The CDR3 is 16 residues long.

The CDR3 spells CAISESGPPNTEAFF. V is TRBV10-3 and J is TRBJ1-1. The CDR3 runs to 15 residues. Germline loops: CDR1 ENHRY, CDR2 SYGVKD.

The gene calls are TRBV6-1 and TRBJ1-5. CDR1 is MNHNS, CDR2 SASEGT, per germline. This CDR3 comprises 13 residues. CDR3 region: CASSEQSNQPQHF.

By frequency, this clonotype registers medium-sized. The V gene is TRBV7-9, the J gene TRBJ1-4. The CDR3 length is 14 residues. CDR1 is SEHNR, CDR2 FQNEAQ, per germline (reference sequence). The CDR3 sequence is CASSLGADNEKLFF.

This clonotype is identified as medium-sized from frequency. J is TRBJ2-1 and V is TRBV24-1; lacking DNA, the TRBD2 call made by TCRdb goes unchecked. The CDR3 sequence is 16 residues long. Looked up from germline, CDR1 is KGHDR and CDR2 is SFDVKD. CDR3: CATSGRDRGSYNEQFF.

The chain uses TRBV6-2 or TRBV6-3 and TRBJ2-7. The germline CDR1 and CDR2 sequences are MNHEY and SVGEGT. This CDR3 is 11 amino acids long. The CDR3 region is CASSAWDEQYF.

Judged by frequency, this clonotype is medium-sized. The chain uses TRBV18 and TRBJ2-1; TCRdb names TRBD1, which stays unverified in the absence of DNA. Germline V gene data show CDR1 as KGHSH and CDR2 as LQKENI. The CDR3 runs 19 residues. The CDR3 region is CASSPYNPAGTGVVNEQFF.

The J gene is TRBJ2-3, the V gene TRBV11-2; TCRdb gives TRBD1 as the D gene, but with no DNA this cannot be confirmed. The CDR3 length is 14 residues. Germline CDR1 and CDR2: SGHAT and FQNNGV. CDR3 residues: CASSPPAAPYTQYF.

The chain uses TRBV5-4 and TRBJ1-1. In germline, CDR1 is SGHNT, CDR2 YYREEE (reference sequence). This CDR3 spans 13 amino acids. CDR3 residues: CASSLRGSAEAFF.

V and J are TRBV5-8 and TRBJ1-2. Looked up from germline, CDR1 is SGHTS and CDR2 is YDEGEE. CDR3 length: 12 amino acids. CDR3 sequence: CASSRRLHGYTF.

According to its frequency, this clonotype is medium-sized. The V call is TRBV5-4, the J call TRBJ2-2; the D call from TCRdb, TRBD1, cannot be confirmed without DNA. The germline CDR1 and CDR2 sequences are SGHNT and YYREEE (reference sequence). This CDR3 is built from 16 residues. CDR3 region: CASSLAPRDGAGELFF.

J is TRBJ2-3 and V is TRBV20-1; TCRdb's assignment of TRBD2 cannot be checked, as there is no DNA. The germline V gene has CDR1 DFQATT and CDR2 SNEGSKA (reference sequence). CDR3 length equals 14 residues. CDR3 amino acids: CSARERGVTDTQYF.

In terms of frequency, this clonotype is medium-sized. This chain connects TRBV6-5 to TRBJ1-2; without DNA, the TCRdb call of TRBD1 cannot be checked. CDR1 and CDR2 from the germline V gene are MNHEY and SVGAGI. The CDR3 has 14 residues. The CDR3 spells CASSYSDRAYGYTF.

This clonotype is classed as medium-sized by frequency. The V and J genes are TRBV6-1 and TRBJ1-1. Per the germline V gene, CDR1 is MNHNS and CDR2 is SASEGT. The CDR3 runs 11 residues. The CDR3 here is CASVTGTEAFF.

This chain links TRBV6-2 or TRBV6-3 with TRBJ1-5. Per the germline V gene, CDR1 is MNHEY and CDR2 is SVGEGT. The CDR3 totals 15 residues. CDR3 region: CASRGRGPSNQPQHF.

The V gene is TRBV20-1, the J gene TRBJ2-7; without DNA, the TCRdb call of TRBD1 cannot be checked. Per germline, CDR1 DFQATT and CDR2 SNEGSKA (reference sequence). The CDR3 consists of 12 residues. The chain's CDR3 is CSAPGGGYEQYF.

By frequency, this clonotype is large. This sequence joins TRBV6-6 and TRBJ2-1; lacking DNA, the TRBD1 call made by TCRdb goes unchecked. CDR1 is MNHNY, CDR2 SVGAGI, per germline (reference sequence). This CDR3 spans 16 amino acids. The CDR3 reads CASSYSTGQIYNEQFF.

The rearrangement uses TRBV4-2 and TRBJ2-3. The CDR3 covers 15 residues. Germline V gene sequence: CDR1 LGHNA, CDR2 YNFKEQ. The CDR3 sequence is CASSQEQVYTDTQYF.

This chain uses TRBV20-1 with TRBJ2-3; TCRdb lists TRBD2, though no DNA is available to test this call. Germline V CDR1 and CDR2: DFQATT, SNEGSKA (reference sequence). The CDR3 contains 15 residues. CDR3 amino acids: CSARTSGGAKDTQYF.

The chain has TRBV12-3 or TRBV12-4 and TRBJ1-1; TCRdb proposes TRBD1, but this gene call is untestable without DNA. The length of the CDR3 is 14 residues. CDR3 amino acids: CASSPTPGTGEAFF.

Frequency places this clonotype as medium-sized. The chain recombines TRBV6-2 or TRBV6-3 with TRBJ1-5; TCRdb reports TRBD1, a call that lacks DNA to check it against. Germline CDR1 is MNHEY and CDR2 is SVGEGT. This CDR3 region has 17 residues. CDR3 sequence: CASSSRPTGTVNQPQHF.

J is TRBJ1-5 and V is TRBV6-1. The CDR3 covers 16 residues. Germline values: CDR1 MNHNS, CDR2 SASEGT. CDR3 in amino acids: CASSDRSRDSNQPQHF.